These T cell receptor beta chains were read from a single sample in a study of T cell repertoires in cytomegalovirus infection. TCRdb itself ran the reads through MiXCR, one entry per CDR3 protein. Altogether hundreds of thousands of distinct CDR3 sequences are present, 9.6% being singletons, with the ten largest covering over 2.5%. What was sequenced was PBMCs. These receptors came from a human donor in good health (CMV status not recorded). Some clones in this sample may be carry-over from other donors' samples. CDR3s include the opening cysteine and the closing phenylalanine or tryptophan. D genes are given only for firm matches. Only part of the rows carry a size: once, few, many, or a class if the clone is expanded.

j_call d_call v_call clone_size cdr3_aa cdr3_nt
TRBJ1-4 - TRBV28 many CASRWDGATNEKLFF TGTGCCAGCAGGTGGGACGGTGCAACTAATGAAAAACTGTTTTTT
TRBJ1-3 - TRBV28 - CASYSATQAGGNTIYF TGTGCCAGCTACTCCGCGACCCAAGCGGGAGGAAACACCATATATTTT
TRBJ2-3 - TRBV14 - CASSQVEGDTQYF TGTGCCAGCAGCCAAGTGGAGGGAGATACGCAGTATTTT
TRBJ2-2 - TRBV2 - CASSELEVAHTGELFF TGTGCCAGCAGTGAATTGGAGGTGGCCCACACCGGGGAGCTGTTTTTT
TRBJ1-2 - TRBV7-2 many CASSLTRDNYGYTF TGTGCCAGCAGCTTGACTAGAGATAACTATGGCTACACCTTC
TRBJ2-2 TRBD2 TRBV6-5 once CATYSGGAGTTNTGELFF TGTGCCACCTATAGCGGGGGGGCCGGGACGACGAACACCGGGGAGCTGTTTTTT
TRBJ2-1 - TRBV24-1 few CATSDQTDYNEQFF TGTGCCACCAGTGACCAGACTGATTACAATGAGCAGTTCTTC
TRBJ1-1 - TRBV6-2/TRBV6-3 many CASSSPRDTEAFF TGTGCCAGCAGTTCTCCCAGGGACACTGAAGCTTTCTTT
TRBJ2-6 - TRBV28 - CASVGESSGANVLTF TGTGCCAGTGTCGGGGAGTCTTCTGGGGCCAACGTCCTGACTTTC
TRBJ2-1 TRBD2 TRBV27 - CASSSLLFLAGPYNEQFF TGTGCCAGCAGTTCCCTCCTTTTTCTAGCGGGGCCTTACAATGAGCAGTTCTTC